A selection of T cell receptor beta chains follows, all from one sample in a study of blood T cell repertoires in COVID-19. Clones were sequenced by immunoSEQ multiplex PCR, and TCRdb holds only the in-frame ones, with some missing. In the table there are 50,000 to 80,000 clones, approximately 88% of which are singletons. Sequencing was carried out using peripheral blood. The receptors were sampled from a woman aged 60-70 years with COVID-19, enrolled during active disease. Each CDR3 is given with its conserved first and last residue. Fields, in order: CDR3 DNA, CDR3 protein, V gene, J gene, D gene, clone size. A D gene is named only where the DNA matches it firmly. Rows may omit the clone size; those that give it use once, few, many or a size class.

TGTGCCTGGAGTCCCGCGAACACCGGGGAGCTGTTTTTT,CAWSPANTGELFF,TRBV30,TRBJ2-2,NA,NA
TGTGCCAGCAGCGCGGGACAGGGATGGAGTGGCTACACCTTC,CASSAGQGWSGYTF,TRBV9,TRBJ1-2,TRBD1,NA
TGTGCCAGCTCGCCCGGGACTAGCGAGTACTACGAGCAGTACTTC,CASSPGTSEYYEQYF,TRBV18,TRBJ2-7,TRBD2,few
TGTGCCAGCAGAGAGACAGATATGAACACTGAAGCTTTCTTT,CASRETDMNTEAFF,TRBV6-4,TRBJ1-1,NA,once
TGTGCCAGCAGCCCGGGGGACAGGGACGGCTACACCTTC,CASSPGDRDGYTF,TRBV5-4,TRBJ1-2,TRBD1,NA
TGTGCCAGCAGCTTTACAAACCGAGAAAAACTGTTTTTT,CASSFTNREKLFF,TRBV11-3,TRBJ1-4,NA,NA
TGTGCCATCAGTGAACAAGCTGGAAACACCATATATTTT,CAISEQAGNTIYF,TRBV10-3,TRBJ1-3,NA,NA
TGTGCCAGCAGTGAAGCGGACGGAGGTTACAATGAGCAGTTCTTC,CASSEADGGYNEQFF,TRBV25-1,TRBJ2-1,NA,NA
TGTGCCAGCAGTTACTCAATCCCCGGGACAGGGGGACGAGCCGGGGAGCTGTTTTTT,CASSYSIPGTGGRAGELFF,TRBV6-2/TRBV6-3,TRBJ2-2,TRBD1,NA
TGTGCCAGCAAAATGTGGGCAGTCAACACTGAAGCTTTCTTT,CASKMWAVNTEAFF,TRBV27,TRBJ1-1,NA,once
TGTGCCTGGACCCGCTCCTACGAGCAGTACTTC,CAWTRSYEQYF,TRBV30,TRBJ2-7,NA,NA
TGTGCCAGCAGCCAAGATGGAGGCGATTCACCCCTCCACTTT,CASSQDGGDSPLHF,TRBV3-1/TRBV3-2,TRBJ1-6,NA,NA
TGTGCCAGCGGGACAGCTTACACTGAAGCTTTCTTT,CASGTAYTEAFF,TRBV19,TRBJ1-1,TRBD1,NA
TGCAGCGTTGGAGATGGTGGGGGGGCCCTCTATGGCTACACCTTC,CSVGDGGGALYGYTF,TRBV29-1,TRBJ1-2,NA,NA
TGTGCCAGCAGCTTAAATCGTGAGGAAAAACTGTTTTTT,CASSLNREEKLFF,TRBV16,TRBJ1-4,NA,NA
TGTGCCAGCAGTCAGGGAGATACGCAGTATTTT,CASSQGDTQYF,TRBV6-2/TRBV6-3,TRBJ2-3,NA,NA
TGTGCCAGCAGCTCTACGAGGGGGAGGGCCAATCAGCCCCAGCATTTT,CASSSTRGRANQPQHF,TRBV7-9,TRBJ1-5,NA,few
TGTGCCAGCAGCTTAAGGCGGGAGGTGGGTACGCAGTATTTT,CASSLRREVGTQYF,TRBV7-2,TRBJ2-3,TRBD2,NA
TGTGCCAGCAGAGCACCTGCGGGGACTAATTCACCCCTCCACTTT,CASRAPAGTNSPLHF,TRBV6-5,TRBJ1-6,NA,NA
TGTGCCTGGATCTTCCCGACCCCCTACCGACAACAAGAGACCCAGTACTTC,CAWIFPTPYRQQETQYF,TRBV30,TRBJ2-5,NA,NA
TGTGCCAGCAGTACGACTGGGGAGACATCTGGAAACACCATATATTTT,CASSTTGETSGNTIYF,TRBV28,TRBJ1-3,NA,NA
TGTGCCAGCTCCCAGACAGGTGACCCGTCAGGGACCCAGTACTTC,CASSQTGDPSGTQYF,TRBV18,TRBJ2-5,NA,NA
TGTGCCAGCTCACCACCCCAGCGGGCGTCCTACGAGCAGTACTTC,CASSPPQRASYEQYF,TRBV18,TRBJ2-7,NA,NA